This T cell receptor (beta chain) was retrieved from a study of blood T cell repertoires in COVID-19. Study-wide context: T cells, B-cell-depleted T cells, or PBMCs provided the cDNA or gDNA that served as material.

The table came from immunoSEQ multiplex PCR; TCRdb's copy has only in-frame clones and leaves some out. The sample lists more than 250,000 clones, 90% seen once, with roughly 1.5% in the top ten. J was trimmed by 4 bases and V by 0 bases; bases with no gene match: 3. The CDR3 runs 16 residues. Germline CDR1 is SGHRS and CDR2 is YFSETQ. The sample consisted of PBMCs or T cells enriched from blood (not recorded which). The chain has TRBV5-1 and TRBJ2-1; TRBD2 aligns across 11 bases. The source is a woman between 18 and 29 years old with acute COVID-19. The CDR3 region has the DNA TGCGCCAGCAGCTTGGTAGCGGGAGGGAAATACAATGAGCAGTTCTTC. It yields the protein CASSLVAGGKYNEQFF.